A single sample gave rise to the 21 T cell receptor beta chains below, sequenced in a study of blood T cell repertoires in COVID-19. Sequenced by immunoSEQ multiplex PCR; TCRdb stores in-frame clones only, minus some. The table shows some 100,000 clones, with roughly 85% occurring only once. Sample: PBMCs or T cells enriched from blood (not recorded which). The origin of the receptors is a woman aged 45-60 years who had recovered from COVID-19.

The chain combines TRBV5-4 with TRBJ2-1; D uncertain. Germline CDR1 and CDR2: SGHNT and YYREEE (reference sequence). Trimming removed 4 bases from V and 6 bases from J, with 8 bases in between. The CDR3 extends over 12 amino acids. CDR3 protein: CASSLSGNEQFF. The DNA for the CDR3 is TGTGCCAGCAGCCTGAGTGGCAATGAGCAGTTCTTC. The whole variable domain, remainder taken from reference TRBV5-4 and TRBJ2-1, is ETGVTQSPTHLIKTRGQQVTLRCSSQSGHNTVSWYQQALGQGPQFIFQYYREEENGRGNFPPRFSGLQFPNYSSELNVNALELDDSALYLCASSLSGNEQFFGPGTRLTVL.

The chain is built from TRBV24-1 and TRBJ2-7, with D possibly matching TRBD2 (5 bases). V was pared by 6 bases and J by 7 bases, with 15 bases between. Germline V gene data show CDR1 as KGHDR and CDR2 as SFDVKD. The CDR3 spans 13 residues. The CDR3 DNA sequence: TGTGCCACCAGTCGACCGGGGAATCAGGAGCAGTACTTC. Its protein is CATSRPGNQEQYF.

The chain is built from TRBV9 and TRBJ1-5; 7 nucleotides agree with TRBD1. The ends lost 3 bases at V and 3 bases at J; junction bases unmatched: 3. The germline gives CDR1 SGDLS, CDR2 YYNGEE. This CDR3 is built from 14 residues. The CDR3 protein is CASSDTGANQPQHF. CDR3 bases: TGTGCCAGCAGCGACACAGGGGCCAATCAGCCCCAGCATTTT.

This clone was seen a single time. This chain joins TRBV21-1 and TRBJ1-5; the table's D call, TRBD1, was not checked against the DNA. TRBV21-1 is tagged as a pseudogene. The CDR3 is 14 residues long. The CDR3 protein is CASSKNRVVQPQHF. CDR3 coding DNA: TGTGCCAGCAGCAAGAACAGGGTGGTTCAGCCCCAGCATTTT.

The CDR3 region has the DNA TGCGCCAGCAGCTTTGCGGCGGACACTGAAGCTTTCTTT. This sequence encodes CASSFAADTEAFF. The chain links TRBV5-1 to TRBJ1-1, with unresolved D. The CDR3 totals 13 residues. The germline V gene encodes CDR1 SGHRS and CDR2 YFSETQ. V was pared by 2 bases and J by 3 bases, with 8 bases between.

V is TRBV20-1 and J is TRBJ2-5, with D perhaps matching TRBD2 (5 bases). The CDR3 runs to 11 residues. V was pared by 3 bases and J by 5 bases, with 7 bases between. Germline values: CDR1 DFQATT, CDR2 SNEGSKA (reference sequence). For the CDR3, the DNA is TGCAGTGCTAGGACGGGGGAGACCCAGTACTTC. Amino acids: CSARTGETQYF.

The V call is TRBV30, the J call TRBJ2-7; 7 bases are shared with TRBD2. CDR3 length equals 15 residues. V gave up 0 bases and J gave up 2 bases; unmatched junction bases: 7. Germline values: CDR1 GTSNPN, CDR2 SVGIG (reference sequence). Here the CDR3 reads CAWSVPGTTAYEQYF. For the CDR3, the DNA is TGTGCCTGGAGTGTACCCGGGACTACGGCCTACGAGCAGTACTTC.

The J gene is TRBJ2-7, the V gene TRBV4-1; TRBD1 matches at 8 bases. This CDR3 spans 16 amino acids. Trimming took 6 bases from V and 3 from J; bases not matched to a gene: 13. Germline-derived CDR1 and CDR2 are MGHRA and YSYEKL. DNA for the CDR3: TGCGCCAGCAGGCGAGCTGCCGGGACAGGTTACTACGAGCAGTACTTC. It codes for CASRRAAGTGYYEQYF.

This sequence joins TRBV5-1 and TRBJ2-4, with 7 bases identical to TRBD1. With V trimmed by 2 bases and J by 3 bases, 8 bases remained unmatched. This CDR3 has 16 residues. Germline V gene lookup returns CDR1 SGHRS and CDR2 YFSETQ. DNA for the CDR3: TGCGCCAGCAGCTTCGCCGGGACAGAAGGCAAAAACATTCAGTACTTC. It translates to CASSFAGTEGKNIQYF. Looking up the rest from reference TRBV5-1 and TRBJ2-4 gives the full variable domain: KAGVTQTPRYLIKTRGQQVTLSCSPISGHRSVSWYQQTPGQGLQFLFEYFSETQRNKGNFPGRFSGRQFSNSRSEMNVSTLELGDSALYLCASSFAGTEGKNIQYFGAGTRLSVL.

This rearrangement joins TRBV6-5 to TRBJ1-4, with TRBD1 matching over 7 bases. The CDR3 is made up of 15 amino acids. After removal of 0 bases from V and 11 bases from J, the junction contained 9 bases not matched to a gene. Germline assignment: CDR1 MNHEY and CDR2 SVGAGI. CDR3 nucleotide sequence: TGTGCCAGCAGTTACTCGGGGACAGTTGAAGGGAAACTGTTTTTT. Residues: CASSYSGTVEGKLFF.

This clone has only one observation. This chain uses TRBV21-1 with TRBJ2-1; the table's D call TRBD2 went unverified against the DNA. TRBV21-1 is a listed pseudogene. The CDR3 spans 18 residues. The CDR3, as DNA: TGTGCCAGCAGCAAAAGGGGTGGTGGGAGGCCCTCCTACAATGAGCAGTTCTTC. It codes for CASSKRGGGRPSYNEQFF.

This clone was detected only a few times. The chain couples TRBV19 to TRBJ2-7; 8 bases map to TRBD2. Germline CDR1 LNHDA, CDR2 SQIVND (reference sequence). The CDR3 covers 11 residues. The V segment lost 10 bases and the J segment 3 bases; nucleotides outside the gene matches: 2. The CDR3 coding sequence is TGTGCCACCGGGACTAGCTACGAGCAGTACTTC. It yields the protein CATGTSYEQYF.

The chain joins TRBV19 to TRBJ2-4; 7 bases match TRBD1. Trimming took 9 bases from V and 10 from J; bases not matched to a gene: 12. Germline lookup yields CDR1 LNHDA and CDR2 SQIVND (reference sequence). The CDR3 totals 13 residues. The CDR3 DNA sequence: TGTGCCAGCCGAAGACAGGGAGTGCGGATTCAGTACTTC. It yields the protein CASRRQGVRIQYF.

V gene TRBV28 combines with J gene TRBJ1-5; D might be TRBD1 (5 bases). The CDR3 contains 14 residues. The V end lost 4 bases, the J end lost 6 bases, and 13 bases lay between the germline ends. Germline CDR1 MDHEN, CDR2 SYDVKM. CDR3 sequence: CASSWGVGGQPQHF. CDR3 DNA: TGTGCCAGCAGTTGGGGGGTTGGGGGTCAGCCCCAGCATTTT. The variable domain in full, completed from reference TRBV28 and TRBJ1-5, reads DVKVTQSSRYLVKRTGEKVFLECVQDMDHENMFWYRQDPGLGLRLIYFSYDVKMKEKGDIPEGYSVSREKKERFSLILESASTNQTSMYLCASSWGVGGQPQHFGDGTRLSIL.

The chain couples TRBV7-8 to TRBJ1-3; tentative D call: TRBD1 (5 bases). V was shortened by 1 base and J by 0 bases, with 7 bases between the two germline ends. The CDR3 consists of 15 residues. Germline V gives CDR1 SGHVS, CDR2 FQNEAQ. For the CDR3, the DNA is TGTGCCAGCAGCTTAGGACAGAGCTCTGGAAACACCATATATTTT. Its translation is CASSLGQSSGNTIYF.

V gene TRBV5-1 combines with J gene TRBJ2-1, with D perhaps TRBD2 (5 bases). Germline V gene sequence: CDR1 SGHRS, CDR2 YFSETQ. Trimming shortened V by 0 bases and J by 2 bases, and 15 bases separated the two germline ends. There are 17 residues in the CDR3. The CDR3 nucleotides are TGCGCCAGCAGCTTGGCTTTATCAGCGGAGGCCTACAATGAGCAGTTCTTC. This encodes CASSLALSAEAYNEQFF.

The rearrangement joins TRBV30 to TRBJ1-4; no clear D gene. This CDR3 comprises 15 residues. CDR1 is GTSNPN, CDR2 SVGIG, per germline (reference sequence). The germline V and J ends were trimmed by 3 bases and 5 bases, with 16 bases remaining between them. The CDR3 nucleotides are TGTGCCTGGAGGTGGAAACTTTCGGGGAATGAAAAACTGTTTTTT. It specifies CAWRWKLSGNEKLFF.

The chain couples TRBV5-1 to TRBJ2-1; TRBD1 aligns across 11 bases. Trimming took 2 bases from V and 5 from J; bases not matched to a gene: 3. Germline V gene sequence: CDR1 SGHRS, CDR2 YFSETQ. The CDR3 spans 15 residues. The CDR3 protein is CASSFGQGANNEQFF. The CDR3 region has the DNA TGCGCCAGCAGCTTTGGACAGGGGGCCAACAATGAGCAGTTCTTC. The whole variable domain, filled in from reference TRBV5-1 and TRBJ2-1, reads KAGVTQTPRYLIKTRGQQVTLSCSPISGHRSVSWYQQTPGQGLQFLFEYFSETQRNKGNFPGRFSGRQFSNSRSEMNVSTLELGDSALYLCASSFGQGANNEQFFGPGTRLTVL.

V usage is TRBV3-1 (or the pseudogene TRBV3-2) and J usage is TRBJ2-5; 11 bases map to TRBD2. Trimming cost V 1 base and J 7 bases; bases outside gene matches: 8. The CDR3 has 16 residues. CDR1 LGHDT and CDR2 YNNKEL come from the germline V gene (reference sequence). This chain's CDR3 is CASSQGPSGGPMTQYF. CDR3 bases: TGTGCCAGCAGCCAAGGCCCTAGCGGGGGGCCCATGACCCAGTACTTC.

The chain uses TRBV9 and TRBJ2-4; TRBD2 might be the D (5 bases). The germline V gene has CDR1 SGDLS and CDR2 YYNGEE. V was clipped by 3 bases and J by 5 bases, with 12 bases between them. CDR3 length equals 14 residues. CDR3 protein: CASSAGLQENIQYF. The CDR3 DNA reads TGTGCCAGCAGCGCAGGACTCCAGGAAAACATTCAGTACTTC.

CDR3 amino acids: CASSSQGASDGYTF. The CDR3 nucleotides are TGTGCCAGCAGTTCACAGGGGGCTTCTGATGGCTACACCTTC. The chain links TRBV27 to TRBJ1-2; 9 nucleotides agree with TRBD1. V was pared by 4 bases and J by 6 bases, with 6 bases of the junction left unmatched. The CDR3 runs to 14 residues. Germline CDR1 reads MNHEY; CDR2 reads SMNVEV (reference sequence).